This T cell receptor beta chain originates from a study of patients and donors after allogeneic stem cell transplantation (dated by TCRdb to about 2020). Libraries were built with RT-PCR. The sequencer was a NextSeq 550. The public reads were run again by TCRdb, first through fastp at Q25 and then through MiXCR, and only productive beta chains were kept. CDR3 protein duplicates are merged, each entry listing the most common genes and DNA. Within this sample are over 150,000 distinct CDR3 sequences, with approximately 41% of them counted one time only. Approximately 30% of the sample is held by the ten biggest clonotypes. The CDR3 starts with the cysteine, ends with the phenylalanine, and has 16 residues. Just the 48-base CDR3 DNA is kept, in frame starting at base 1. The germline V gene supplies CDR1 MNHEY and CDR2 SVGAGI. The V and J ends are trimmed by 2 bases and 8 bases, leaving 18 bases between them.

This clonotype was recorded a few times. It has no known antigen specificity. Base qualities are not at hand, and no much larger clone is one base apart. The receptor's source is a human donor who was either an allogeneic HSCT recipient or a stem cell or donor lymphocyte infusion donor (not recorded which). It is not recorded whose cells these are; they may come from a transplant donor. The sequenced material came from blood, either unsorted or a sorted T cell fraction (not recorded which). The sequence is built from TRBV6-5 and TRBJ1-4, with the D gene not confidently named. For the CDR3, the sequence is CASSYRQRRIREKLFF. In nucleotide form, the sequence is TGTGCCAGCAGTTACCGGCAAAGGAGGATTCGCGAAAAACTGTTTTTT.